The 18 T cell receptor beta chains in this list originate from one sample, sequenced in a study of shared clonotypes between healthy human individuals. Generated by immunoSEQ multiplex PCR, the TCRdb table keeps only in-frame clones and is missing some. Among hundreds of thousands of clones, about 95% were seen once, and the ten largest hold approximately 0.12%. Naive CD8 cells lacked CD45RO and underwent positive selection for CCR7, leaving out terminally differentiated effector memory CD45RA+ cells. Sequencing was performed on naive CD8+ T cells sorted from blood. These receptors were collected from a woman in her thirties in good health.

The rearrangement links TRBV27 to TRBJ2-2; D is unclear. The CDR3 sequence is 12 residues long. Germline V CDR1 and CDR2: MNHEY, SMNVEV (reference sequence). Between the trimmed V and J ends, which lost 5 bases and 6 bases, there was a span of 7 bases. The CDR3 DNA is TGTGCCAGCAGTCCCAATGCCGGGGAGCTGTTTTTT. It translates to CASSPNAGELFF.

This clone appeared once. V usage is TRBV5-1 and J usage is TRBJ2-6; D is unclear. The CDR3 is made up of 18 amino acids. Germline V CDR1 and CDR2: SGHRS, YFSETQ. V lost 3 bases and J lost 0, with 16 bases in between. CDR3 sequence (DNA): TGCGCCAGCAGCTCCGAGGACGGCCGACTCTCTGGGGCCAACGTCCTGACTTTC. It codes for CASSSEDGRLSGANVLTF.

The gene calls are TRBV28 and TRBJ1-5; 7 bases align to TRBD1. The CDR3 spans 17 residues. CDR1 is MDHEN, CDR2 SYDVKM, per germline. The junction had 13 bases not matched to a gene; V was cut back by 6 bases and J by 2 bases. The CDR3 here is CASSRGTGTLGNQPQHF. The CDR3 DNA reads TGTGCCAGCAGCAGGGGGACCGGGACACTAGGCAATCAGCCCCAGCATTTT. Combining the CDR3 with reference TRBV28 and TRBJ1-5 gives the whole variable domain DVKVTQSSRYLVKRTGEKVFLECVQDMDHENMFWYRQDPGLGLRLIYFSYDVKMKEKGDIPEGYSVSREKKERFSLILESASTNQTSMYLCASSRGTGTLGNQPQHFGDGTRLSIL.

The chain has TRBV7-3 and TRBJ2-1; TRBD2 might be the D (6 bases). Germline V gives CDR1 SGHTA, CDR2 FQGTGA. The CDR3 is 12 residues long. V lost 4 bases to trimming and J lost 6 bases, with 7 bases between them. The CDR3 DNA follows: TGTGCCAGCAGCTCGACTAGCAATGAGCAGTTCTTC. Amino acids: CASSSTSNEQFF.

In DNA form, the CDR3 reads TGTGCCAGTAGTCTACGGGACAGGGGATATTCTGGGGCCAACGTCCTGACTTTC. This codes for CASSLRDRGYSGANVLTF. This sequence joins TRBV19 and TRBJ2-6, with 10 bases matching TRBD1. CDR1 and CDR2 (germline): LNHDA, SQIVND (reference sequence). The ends lost 5 bases at V and 1 base at J; junction bases unmatched: 8. The CDR3 is 18 amino acids.

This sequence joins TRBV19 and TRBJ2-7; D possibly corresponds to TRBD2 (5 bases). Germline V CDR1 and CDR2: LNHDA, SQIVND (reference sequence). CDR3 size: 14 residues. Trimming pared 3 bases from V and 5 bases from J, leaving 14 bases between. In DNA, the CDR3 is TGTGCCAGTAGTATCCCCGGGGATAATAACGAGCAGTACTTC. This codes for CASSIPGDNNEQYF.

The rearrangement joins TRBV4-2 to TRBJ1-2, with D maybe TRBD1 (5 bases). The V gene's germline CDR1 is LGHNA and CDR2 YNFKEQ. V was cut by 0 bases and J by 4 bases, with 12 bases left in between. The CDR3 totals 15 residues. CDR3 nucleotides: TGTGCCAGCAGCCAAGAGTCCGGGGGGAGCTATGGCTACACCTTC. Encoded protein: CASSQESGGSYGYTF.

The rearrangement links TRBV20-1 to TRBJ1-2; D possibly corresponds to TRBD1 (5 bases). This CDR3 has 11 residues. The V and J ends lost 3 bases and 4 bases respectively, with 6 bases between them. CDR1 and CDR2 from the germline V gene are DFQATT and SNEGSKA (reference sequence). CDR3 coding DNA: TGCAGTGCTAGGACAGTCTATGGCTACACCTTC. Its protein product is CSARTVYGYTF.

Of note for this clone: The same CDR3 can be traced to other DNA sequences in this sample. The V gene is TRBV5-6, the J gene TRBJ2-7, with 8 bases lining up with TRBD1. The CDR3 sequence is 13 residues long. With 0 bases clipped from V and 5 bases from J, the junction kept 1 base outside the gene matches. Looked up from germline, CDR1 is SGHDT and CDR2 is YYEEEE. The CDR3 protein is CASSLVRGHEQYF. The DNA for the CDR3 is TGTGCCAGCAGCTTGGTCAGGGGGCACGAGCAGTACTTC.

The genes are TRBV29-1 and TRBJ2-1; 7 bases fit TRBD2. The germline V gene has CDR1 SQVTM and CDR2 ANQGSEA. The CDR3 has 14 residues. V gave up 4 bases and J gave up 8 bases; unmatched junction bases: 11. CDR3 nucleotides: TGCAGCGTTGGGGGGAGCGGGGCAGGCGATGAGCAGTTCTTC. Translation gives CSVGGSGAGDEQFF.

The chain is built from TRBV2 and TRBJ1-4; 7 bases match TRBD1. The CDR3 length is 15 residues. After removal of 4 bases from V and 7 bases from J, the junction contained 9 bases not matched to a gene. CDR1 is SNHLY and CDR2 is FYNNEI in the germline V gene. For the CDR3, the DNA is TGTGCCAGCAGTGTCATGACAGGGCTTGCTGAAAAACTGTTTTTT. Translating it yields CASSVMTGLAEKLFF.

Worth noting for this clone: Other DNA sequences in the sample encode the same CDR3. This rearrangement joins TRBV11-2 to TRBJ2-7; TRBD2 is a possible D gene (6 bases). Germline-derived CDR1 and CDR2 are SGHAT and FQNNGV. The germline V and J ends were trimmed by 0 bases and 4 bases, with 7 bases remaining between them. This CDR3 is built from 13 residues. CDR3 in amino acids: CASSLDRGYEQYF. The CDR3, as DNA: TGTGCCAGCAGCTTAGATCGGGGGTACGAGCAGTACTTC.

Here the CDR3 DNA reads TGTGCCAGCAGCTACGACAGGGCTTTCCCCACAGATACGCAGTATTTT. This sequence encodes CASSYDRAFPTDTQYF. The V gene is TRBV6-5, the J gene TRBJ2-3; 7 positions match TRBD1. Losses at the gene ends were 6 bases for V and 2 bases for J; bases not matched to a gene: 11. The CDR3 contains 16 residues. Germline V gene data show CDR1 as MNHEY and CDR2 as SVGAGI.

The chain employs TRBV7-9 and TRBJ2-2; 11 nucleotides agree with TRBD2. Germline lookup yields CDR1 SEHNR and CDR2 FQNEAQ (reference sequence). V was clipped by 5 bases and J by 7 bases; unmatched bases: 15. This CDR3 is 18 amino acids long. The CDR3 region is CASSDLLAGGPSGGELFF. The DNA of the CDR3 is TGTGCCAGCAGCGACTTATTAGCGGGAGGGCCCTCGGGCGGGGAGCTGTTTTTT.

The chain combines TRBV15 with TRBJ1-1; unclear D gene. Germline lookup yields CDR1 LNHNV and CDR2 YYDKDF (reference sequence). The CDR3 totals 14 residues. V dropped 2 bases and J dropped 5 bases, with 12 bases sitting between them. Here the CDR3 reads CATSRRVGRTEAFF. The DNA for the CDR3 is TGTGCCACCAGCAGACGCGTCGGGAGGACTGAAGCTTTCTTT. Full variable domain (missing parts from reference TRBV15 and TRBJ1-1): DAMVIQNPRYQVTQFGKPVTLSCSQTLNHNVMYWYQQKSSQAPKLLFHYYDKDFNNEADTPDNFQSRRPNTSFCFLDIRSPGLGDTAMYLCATSRRVGRTEAFFGQGTRLTVV.

On this clone: In the same sample, other DNA sequences code for this CDR3. The chain carries TRBV27 and TRBJ2-7, with TRBD2 identical over 13 bases. V lost 5 bases to trimming and J lost 2 bases; unmatched junction nucleotides: 3. Germline V gene data show CDR1 as MNHEY and CDR2 as SMNVEV (reference sequence). The CDR3 spans 15 residues. CDR3 in amino acids: CASSPGTSGTYEQYF. DNA for the CDR3: TGTGCCAGCAGTCCCGGGACTAGCGGGACCTACGAGCAGTACTTC.

The chain links TRBV6-1 to TRBJ2-7; D gene ambiguous. Trimming cost V 7 bases and J 0 bases, with 16 bases left between them. Germline-derived CDR1 and CDR2 are MNHNS and SASEGT. The CDR3 contains 15 residues. This chain's CDR3 is CASTEHRLSSYEQYF. CDR3 coding DNA: TGTGCCAGCACCGAGCATAGGCTTAGCTCCTACGAGCAGTACTTC.

CDR3 nucleotides: TGTGCCAGCAGCCCCCCGTCCCGGTTCGAGCAGTACTTC. Amino acid sequence: CASSPPSRFEQYF. The chain joins TRBV7-9 to TRBJ2-7; D is uncertain. Trimming left V 5 bases short and J 6 bases short, with 14 bases between. Per germline, CDR1 SEHNR and CDR2 FQNEAQ (reference sequence). The CDR3 has 13 amino acids.